This entry is about one TCR beta chain. Its antigen is not known. The sample comes from a study of OX40 agonist ivuxolimab in advanced cancers. Study-level points and caveats: Clonal expansion by week 6 occurred in CD4+ and CD8+ blood T cells (at 0.1 to 3.0 mg/kg).

Measured with immunoSEQ multiplex PCR; TCRdb has only the in-frame clones, and not every one. The data show some 45,000 clones, 70% to 85% seen once. From germline, CDR1 is LNHDA and CDR2 SQIVND (reference sequence). This CDR3 is 15 amino acids long. Trimming shortened V by 4 bases and J by 1 base, and 11 bases separated the two germline ends. This clonotype was obtained from an adult with an advanced solid tumor such as melanoma, head and neck, liver or kidney cancer. The chain is built from TRBV19 and TRBJ1-5; tentative D call: TRBD1 (6 bases). The sample consisted of CD4+ or CD8+ T cells sorted from blood, taken in a trial of the OX40 agonist ivuxolimab. The CDR3: CASSTRQGSNQPQHF. DNA for the CDR3: TGTGCCAGTAGTACGAGGCAGGGGAGCAATCAGCCCCAGCATTTT.